These T cell receptor beta chains were read from a single sample in a study of blood T cell repertoires in COVID-19. Here immunoSEQ multiplex PCR was the method, and the copy in TCRdb shows in-frame clones only, minus some. The data hold over 130,000 clones, with over 75% observed a single time. Material: peripheral blood. The receptor source for this set is a man in his fifties with acute or convalescent COVID-19. Both conserved end residues are part of each CDR3. The D gene is left open where the match is weak. Not every row has a clone size; where given, it reads once, few, many or a size class.

size	V	D	J	DNA	CDR3
-	TRBV4-2	-	TRBJ2-7	TGTGCCAGCAGCCAAGGAGCGGGTGACTACGAGCAGTACTTC	CASSQGAGDYEQYF
-	TRBV5-1	-	TRBJ1-1	TGCGCCAGCAGCTTGGGCGGGGAGTTCACTGAAGCTTTCTTT	CASSLGGEFTEAFF
-	TRBV5-6	-	TRBJ2-1	TGTGCCAGCAGCGGCCGGGTTGTAGGGAGGCCCTACAATGAGCAGTTCTTC	CASSGRVVGRPYNEQFF
-	TRBV19	-	TRBJ2-3	TGTGCCAGTAGTGGCGGAGCGGGTAAAGATACGCAGTATTTT	CASSGGAGKDTQYF
-	TRBV5-4	TRBD1	TRBJ1-2	TGTGCCAGCAGCCCCCAGGACAGGGAAGACTATGGCTACACCTTC	CASSPQDREDYGYTF
-	TRBV27	TRBD1	TRBJ1-2	TGTGCCAGCAGCAACTCCGGGACAGCCTATGGCTACACCTTC	CASSNSGTAYGYTF
-	TRBV28	TRBD2	TRBJ2-5	TGTGCCAGCAGTACCGATAGCGGGAGACGGCAAGAGACCCAGTACTTC	CASSTDSGRRQETQYF
-	TRBV2	-	TRBJ1-6	TGTGCCAGCAGGAAGGGGCCCGGTACTAATTCACCCCTCCACTTT	CASRKGPGTNSPLHF
-	TRBV6-5	-	TRBJ1-6	TGTGCCAGCAGAAGGGACTTCTCCCTGGGTTCACCCCTCCACTTT	CASRRDFSLGSPLHF
-	TRBV21-1	-	TRBJ2-2	TGTGCCAGCAGCAACTCACTAGCGGGCTCGAACACCGGGGAGCTGTTTTTT	CASSNSLAGSNTGELFF
-	TRBV19	TRBD2	TRBJ2-5	TGTGCCAGCAGTAGCGGGGGGGTGGAGACCCAGTACTTC	CASSSGGVETQYF
-	TRBV4-1	-	TRBJ2-2	TGCGCCAGCAGCCAATATCTAGGGGCTCGAATGTCCGGGGAGCTGTTTTTT	CASSQYLGARMSGELFF
once	TRBV30	-	TRBJ2-6	TGTGCCTTCCAGGGTTCTGGGGCCAACGTCCTGACTTTC	CAFQGSGANVLTF
-	TRBV7-6	TRBD1	TRBJ2-2	TGTGCCAGCAGAAGGACAGGGGAAAACACCGGGGAGCTGTTTTTT	CASRRTGENTGELFF